The 15 T cell receptor beta chains presented below share a single source sample, sequenced in a study of immune cell composition in non-small cell lung cancer. Profiled with immunoSEQ multiplex PCR; TCRdb holds only in-frame clones, not every one. The top ten hold 9.5% to 12% of the sample, which has about 1,700 clones, around 80% seen once. The normal lung sample lay at least 3 cm, and maximally far, from the tumour. Sequencing was done on a sample of non-adjacent lung tissue. The receptors stem from a human donor with non-small cell lung cancer.

In its sample, this clone was seen once. The genes are TRBV11-1 and TRBJ2-3; tentatively, D is TRBD2 (6 bases). The CDR3 is 15 amino acids. Trimming took off 4 bases at V and 2 bases at J, with 13 bases between the two ends. CDR1 is SGHAT and CDR2 is FQDESV in the germline V gene (reference sequence). CDR3 region: CASSWGVTPTDTQYF. DNA for the CDR3: TGTGCCAGCAGCTGGGGGGTCACCCCCACAGATACGCAGTATTTT.

The chain couples TRBV7-9 to TRBJ2-3, with 7 bases fitting TRBD2. The V gene end was trimmed by 6 bases and the J gene end by 0 bases; junction bases not matched to a gene: 6. The V gene's germline CDR1 is SEHNR and CDR2 FQNEAQ (reference sequence). The CDR3 spans 15 residues. CDR3 loop: CASSSSGTSTDTQYF. As DNA, the CDR3 is TGTGCCAGCAGTTCTAGCGGTACTAGCACAGATACGCAGTATTTT.

This chain connects TRBV7-9 to TRBJ2-1; 9 positions match TRBD2. Germline CDR1 is SEHNR and CDR2 is FQNEAQ (reference sequence). V shed 3 bases, J shed 5 bases, and the junction held 14 bases outside the gene matches. CDR3 size: 18 residues. The CDR3 is CASSFPSDSGRLDNEQFF. CDR3 DNA: TGTGCCAGCAGCTTTCCCTCAGATAGCGGGAGACTCGACAATGAGCAGTTCTTC.

The chain links TRBV5-1 to TRBJ2-3; 12 bases agree with TRBD2. The CDR3 contains 16 residues. The junction had 9 bases not matched to a gene; V was cut back by 4 bases and J by 6 bases. Germline CDR1 is SGHRS and CDR2 is YFSETQ. CDR3 nucleotide sequence: TGCGCCAGCAGCGCAATGACTAGCGGGAGTGGTGATACGCAGTATTTT. Its protein product is CASSAMTSGSGDTQYF.

This clone occurred a few times. The V and J genes are TRBV11-3 and TRBJ2-3; possible D gene TRBD2, 5 bases. Looked up from germline, CDR1 is SGHNT and CDR2 is YENEEA. V gave up 5 bases and J gave up 3 bases, with 9 bases separating them. The CDR3 is 13 residues long. The CDR3 is CASSHRGTDTQYF. CDR3 DNA sequence: TGTGCCAGCAGCCACCGCGGGACAGATACGCAGTATTTT.

In its sample, this clone was seen once. The J gene is TRBJ2-1, the V gene TRBV5-1; D might be TRBD2 (5 bases). The V end was cut by 6 bases, the J end by 1 base, with 11 bases between. This CDR3 has 14 amino acids. Germline-derived CDR1 and CDR2 are SGHRS and YFSETQ. This CDR3 is CASTGLDSYNEQFF. The CDR3 bases are TGCGCCAGCACTGGACTCGATTCCTACAATGAGCAGTTCTTC.

The gene calls are TRBV4-2 and TRBJ2-1, with D maybe TRBD2 (5 bases). The CDR3 length is 15 residues. V was cut by 1 base and J by 3 bases, with 10 bases left in between. CDR1 is LGHNA and CDR2 is YNFKEQ in the germline V gene. Here the CDR3 reads CASSQGYRDYNEQFF. As DNA, the CDR3 is TGTGCCAGCAGCCAAGGGTATCGGGACTACAATGAGCAGTTCTTC.

This clone was counted a single time. This chain joins TRBV7-7 and TRBJ2-5; 12 nucleotides align to TRBD2. Germline CDR1 and CDR2: SSHAT and FNYEAQ (reference sequence). With V trimmed by 1 base and J by 2 bases, 2 bases remained unmatched. CDR3 length equals 16 residues. CDR3 loop: CASSLGLAGAQETQYF. CDR3 DNA sequence: TGTGCCAGCAGCTTAGGACTAGCGGGAGCTCAAGAGACCCAGTACTTC.

The rearrangement uses TRBV28 and TRBJ1-1; D call uncertain. This CDR3 contains 11 residues. Germline lookup yields CDR1 MDHEN and CDR2 SYDVKM. CDR3 protein: CVTGGSGRAFF. In nucleotides, the CDR3 is TGTGTTACGGGAGGGTCGGGTCGTGCTTTCTTT.

The DNA for the CDR3 is TGTGCCAGTAGTATATTGGCTAGCGGGAGGGCCGGTGAGCAGTTCTTC. Translated, it gives CASSILASGRAGEQFF. The V and J genes are TRBV19 and TRBJ2-1, with 12 positions matching TRBD2. The CDR3 has 16 amino acids. The ends lost 2 bases at V and 9 bases at J; junction bases unmatched: 8. Per germline, CDR1 LNHDA and CDR2 SQIVND (reference sequence).

By share, this clone ranks as large. The chain is built from TRBV28 and TRBJ2-2, with 7 bases lining up with TRBD2. The ends lost 7 bases at V and 7 bases at J; junction bases unmatched: 9. Germline V gene lookup returns CDR1 MDHEN and CDR2 SYDVKM. CDR3 size: 14 residues. CDR3 coding DNA: TGTGCCAGCATTCCTGGGAGGGTCAGCGGGGAGCTGTTTTTT. Its protein product is CASIPGRVSGELFF. Using reference TRBV28 and TRBJ2-2 for the parts outside the CDR3, the full variable domain is DVKVTQSSRYLVKRTGEKVFLECVQDMDHENMFWYRQDPGLGLRLIYFSYDVKMKEKGDIPEGYSVSREKKERFSLILESASTNQTSMYLCASIPGRVSGELFFGEGSRLTVL.

The V and J genes are TRBV5-1 and TRBJ2-5; 7 bases are shared with TRBD1. The trim removed 4 bases at V and 4 bases at J, leaving 7 bases unmatched. Germline CDR1 SGHRS, CDR2 YFSETQ. The CDR3 is made up of 14 amino acids. CDR3 residues: CASSPGTGVETQYF. The CDR3 DNA reads as TGCGCCAGCAGCCCAGGAACAGGGGTAGAGACCCAGTACTTC.

The chain is built from TRBV18 and TRBJ2-1; the match to TRBD1 covers 9 bases. With V trimmed by 4 bases and J by 1 base, 5 bases remained unmatched. Germline CDR1 and CDR2: KGHSH and LQKENI. The CDR3 runs 16 residues. CDR3 DNA sequence: TGTGCCAGCTCACTGACGGGACAGGGTTCCTACAATGAGCAGTTCTTC. This gives the protein CASSLTGQGSYNEQFF. The full variable domain, its missing parts supplied by reference TRBV18 and TRBJ2-1, is NAGVMQNPRHLVRRRGQEARLRCSPMKGHSHVYWYRQLPEEGLKFMVYLQKENIIDESGMPKERFSAEFPKEGPSILRIQQVVRGDSAAYFCASSLTGQGSYNEQFFGPGTRLTVL.

The chain couples TRBV2 to TRBJ2-3; possible D gene TRBD2, 7 bases. Germline V CDR1 and CDR2: SNHLY, FYNNEI. The CDR3 is 13 amino acids. V lost 5 bases and J 12 bases, leaving 18 bases between the germline ends. CDR3 protein: CASSYTDGGGQYF. CDR3 nucleotides: TGTGCCAGCAGTTATACCGATGGGGGGGGCCAGTATTTT.

This clone was recorded once. The chain couples TRBV9 to TRBJ1-4; 8 bases align to TRBD1. V was pared by 0 bases and J by 5 bases, with 3 bases of the junction left unmatched. The CDR3 has 15 amino acids. Germline V gene data show CDR1 as SGDLS and CDR2 as YYNGEE. The CDR3 here is CASSVGTGLNEKLFF. As DNA, the CDR3 is TGTGCCAGCAGCGTAGGGACAGGGCTAAATGAAAAACTGTTTTTT.